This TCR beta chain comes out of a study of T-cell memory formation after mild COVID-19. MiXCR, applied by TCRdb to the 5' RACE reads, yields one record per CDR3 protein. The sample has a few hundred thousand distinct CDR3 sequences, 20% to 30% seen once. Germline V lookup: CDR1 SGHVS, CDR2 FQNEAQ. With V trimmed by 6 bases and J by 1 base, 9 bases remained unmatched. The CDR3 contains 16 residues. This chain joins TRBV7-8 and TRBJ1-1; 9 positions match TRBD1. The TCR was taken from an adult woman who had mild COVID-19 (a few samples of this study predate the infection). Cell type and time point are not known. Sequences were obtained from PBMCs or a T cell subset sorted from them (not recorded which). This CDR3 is CASRPGTGSTNTEAFF. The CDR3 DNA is TGTGCCAGCAGACCGGGGACAGGGTCTACGAACACTGAAGCTTTCTTT.